Given below is one TCR beta chain in context. This record comes from a study of CD8+ T cells in alopecia areata. The CDR3 covers 13 residues. Trimming took 1 base from V and 0 from J, leaving 5 bases between them. Germline CDR1 reads SGHRS; CDR2 reads YFSETQ. Treatment indicated: oral pan-JAK inhibitor, 5-10 mg twice daily. Researchers gathered lesional scalp punch biopsies and peripheral blood from patients with alopecia areata. Sequencing templates came from extracted RNA that was reverse transcribed into cDNA. Produced via immunoSEQ multiplex PCR; TCRdb's table is partial and in-frame only. Of roughly 140,000 clones detected, roughly 82% appear once; the ten largest clones hold 20% to 30%.

Source: CD8+ T cells sorted from blood, taken at week 4, from a patient treated with tofacitinib. V gene TRBV5-1 combines with J gene TRBJ2-7; D gene unclear. The sequence was obtained from a human donor with alopecia areata. CDR3 sequence (DNA): TGCGCCAGCAGCTTGTCAGCCTCCTACGAGCAGTACTTC. This encodes CASSLSASYEQYF.